These 25 T cell receptor beta chains came from one sample sequenced in a study of blood T cell repertoires in COVID-19. Data came from immunoSEQ multiplex PCR; TCRdb stores just in-frame clones and leaves some out. This sample has roughly 140,000 clones; 85% to 90% occur once, and the top ten carry more than 1%. The sequenced sample consisted of PBMCs or T cells enriched from blood (not recorded which). These receptors were collected from a woman in her thirties with acute COVID-19.

The V and J genes are TRBV6-5 and TRBJ2-5; the match to TRBD2 covers 10 bases. The ends lost 6 bases at V and 1 base at J; junction bases unmatched: 5. Germline V lookup: CDR1 MNHEY, CDR2 SVGAGI. CDR3 length: 15 amino acids. For the CDR3, the DNA is TGTGCCAGCAGCTTAGCGGGGGGAACCCAAGAGACCCAGTACTTC. As protein: CASSLAGGTQETQYF.

The rearrangement links TRBV5-4 to TRBJ2-2; TRBD2 aligns across 7 bases. This CDR3 has 16 amino acids. V trimming: 6 bases; J trimming: 4 bases; junction bases outside the gene matches: 12. Germline assignment: CDR1 SGHNT and CDR2 YYREEE (reference sequence). The DNA for the CDR3 is TGTGCCAGCAATCAAAAGCGGGACGAGGGCACCGGGGAGCTGTTTTTT. Translating gives CASNQKRDEGTGELFF.

The rearrangement uses TRBV5-1 and TRBJ1-1; D gene unclear. V lost 0 bases to trimming and J lost 1 base, with 13 bases between them. The germline CDR1 and CDR2 sequences are SGHRS and YFSETQ. The CDR3 runs to 16 residues. CDR3 DNA sequence: TGCGCCAGCAGCTTGGTCGGCCCAGGAGGGAACACTGAAGCTTTCTTT. Translated, it gives CASSLVGPGGNTEAFF. The complete variable domain, with remaining parts taken from reference TRBV5-1 and TRBJ1-1, reads KAGVTQTPRYLIKTRGQQVTLSCSPISGHRSVSWYQQTPGQGLQFLFEYFSETQRNKGNFPGRFSGRQFSNSRSEMNVSTLELGDSALYLCASSLVGPGGNTEAFFGQGTRLTVV.

The V and J genes are TRBV27 and TRBJ1-2, with a tentative D call TRBD1 (5 bases). Looked up from germline, CDR1 is MNHEY and CDR2 is SMNVEV (reference sequence). The CDR3 is made up of 14 amino acids. V dropped 3 bases and J dropped 4 bases, with 12 bases sitting between them. The CDR3 spells CASSFGGARYGYTF. DNA for the CDR3: TGTGCCAGCAGTTTCGGTGGGGCTCGCTATGGCTACACCTTC.

V gene TRBV29-1 combines with J gene TRBJ1-5; no reliable D call. Germline V lookup: CDR1 SQVTM, CDR2 ANQGSEA. The length of the CDR3 is 13 residues. Trimming cost V 5 bases and J 2 bases, with 10 bases left between them. The CDR3 DNA sequence: TGCAGCGTTCTAGAACTCGGCAATCAGCCCCAGCATTTT. This gives the protein CSVLELGNQPQHF.

The J gene is TRBJ2-1, the V gene TRBV27; TRBD1 is a possible D gene (5 bases). Germline V lookup: CDR1 MNHEY, CDR2 SMNVEV (reference sequence). V shed 3 bases and J shed 5 bases, with 8 bases lying between them. This CDR3 contains 13 residues. CDR3 loop: CASSLLGDNEQFF. The DNA for the CDR3 is TGTGCCAGCAGTTTGCTAGGGGACAATGAGCAGTTCTTC.

This clone was seen once. The chain carries TRBV7-2 and TRBJ1-2, with D perhaps TRBD1 (5 bases). The CDR3 length is 15 residues. V lost 5 bases, J lost 3 bases, and 16 bases lay in between. The V gene's germline CDR1 is SGHTA and CDR2 FQGNSA. The CDR3 region is CASSVSWGEDYGYTF. In DNA, the CDR3 is TGTGCCAGCAGCGTATCTTGGGGGGAGGACTATGGCTACACCTTC.

The chain uses TRBV6-1 and TRBJ2-7; tentative D call: TRBD1 (6 bases). The germline V and J ends were trimmed by 6 bases and 4 bases, with 10 bases remaining between them. The germline gives CDR1 MNHNS, CDR2 SASEGT. This CDR3 contains 12 residues. The CDR3 nucleotides read TGTGCCAGCAGGGACAGACCTTACGAGCAGTACTTC. Translated, it gives CASRDRPYEQYF.

This clone showed up just once. V and J are TRBV5-1 and TRBJ2-3; D is unresolved. The CDR3 is 15 amino acids. V was clipped by 4 bases and J by 1 base, with 13 bases between them. Germline V gene lookup returns CDR1 SGHRS and CDR2 YFSETQ. The CDR3 loop reads CASSEIPEGTDTQYF. CDR3 DNA sequence: TGCGCCAGCAGCGAAATCCCAGAGGGCACAGATACGCAGTATTTT.

This chain links TRBV11-3 with TRBJ2-2; D gene ambiguous. The CDR3 sequence is 16 residues long. Germline CDR1 SGHNT, CDR2 YENEEA. Deletions cut 4 bases from V and 3 bases from J, with 15 bases between. The CDR3, as DNA: TGTGCCAGCAGCTCAGTGGAGCAAACGTACACCGGGGAGCTGTTTTTT. Its translation is CASSSVEQTYTGELFF.

The DNA for the CDR3 is TGTGCCAGCAGCGTGAGCGGGAGTAACACCGGGGAGCTGTTTTTT. This encodes CASSVSGSNTGELFF. J is TRBJ2-2 and V is TRBV9; 8 bases align to TRBD2. In germline, CDR1 is SGDLS, CDR2 YYNGEE. The CDR3 is 15 residues long. Losses at the gene ends were 2 bases for V and 2 bases for J; bases not matched to a gene: 2.

This clone was seen a handful of times. The V gene is TRBV19, the J gene TRBJ2-1; 10 bases map to TRBD2. The CDR3 spans 15 residues. V lost 6 bases to trimming and J lost 5 bases; unmatched junction nucleotides: 7. Per the germline V gene, CDR1 is LNHDA and CDR2 is SQIVND (reference sequence). As DNA, the CDR3 is TGTGCCAGTAGCCCGGTAGCGGGAGGTAACAATGAGCAGTTCTTC. Its translation is CASSPVAGGNNEQFF.

This chain links TRBV7-9 with TRBJ1-5; TRBD1 matches 7 bases. The CDR3 has 16 residues. The junction had 9 bases not matched to a gene; V was cut back by 5 bases and J by 2 bases. CDR1 is SEHNR, CDR2 FQNEAQ, per germline (reference sequence). The CDR3 DNA is TGTGCCAGCAGCATGACAGGGACGTTAGGCAATCAGCCCCAGCATTTT. Encoded protein: CASSMTGTLGNQPQHF.

This chain connects TRBV3-1 (or the pseudogene TRBV3-2) to TRBJ2-5, with D possibly being TRBD1 (5 bases). The germline gives CDR1 LGHDT, CDR2 YNNKEL (reference sequence). The CDR3 is 14 residues long. Trimming took off 2 bases at V and 5 bases at J, with 12 bases between the two ends. In DNA, the CDR3 is TGTGCCAGCAGCCAACCCCAGGGTTACGAGACCCAGTACTTC. This encodes CASSQPQGYETQYF.

V gene TRBV28 combines with J gene TRBJ1-1, with D uncertain. Per germline, CDR1 MDHEN and CDR2 SYDVKM. This CDR3 contains 14 residues. Trimming cost V 7 bases and J 1 base, with 13 bases left between them. The CDR3 sequence: CASTPWERNTEAFF. The CDR3 DNA is TGTGCCAGCACTCCTTGGGAGCGGAACACTGAAGCTTTCTTT.

The chain combines TRBV3-1 (or the pseudogene TRBV3-2) with TRBJ1-5, with D possibly TRBD1 on 5 matching bases. CDR3 size: 15 residues. Per the germline V gene, CDR1 is LGHDT and CDR2 is YNNKEL (reference sequence). V was cut by 4 bases and J by 5 bases, with 15 bases left in between. The CDR3 region has the DNA TGTGCCAGCAGCCCTAAGCGGGGGAACGATCAGCCCCAGCATTTT. Translated, it gives CASSPKRGNDQPQHF.

The CDR3 region has the DNA TGTGCCAGCAGCTTACTAGCGGGAGCTAACACCGGGGAGCTGTTTTTT. This translates into CASSLLAGANTGELFF. V gene TRBV7-3 combines with J gene TRBJ2-2; 10 bases are a match to TRBD2. Per the germline V gene, CDR1 is SGHTA and CDR2 is FQGTGA. Trimming cost V 2 bases and J 2 bases; bases outside gene matches: 2. The CDR3 contains 16 residues.

This clone was detected only once. The rearrangement links TRBV29-1 to TRBJ2-6; 8 bases line up with TRBD1. Trimming at V came to 0 bases and at J to 0 bases, leaving 1 base not matched to a gene. This CDR3 has 16 residues. Germline CDR1 SQVTM, CDR2 ANQGSEA. CDR3 in amino acids: CSVEDRGRSGANVLTF. The CDR3 nucleotides read TGCAGCGTTGAAGACAGGGGGCGCTCTGGGGCCAACGTCCTGACTTTC.

The rearrangement uses TRBV28 and TRBJ1-2, with TRBD1 matching over 8 bases. The CDR3 totals 14 residues. Germline V gene sequence: CDR1 MDHEN, CDR2 SYDVKM. V lost 2 bases to trimming and J lost 6 bases; unmatched junction nucleotides: 5. DNA for the CDR3: TGTGCCAGCAGTTTAATCAGGGGGCTGGATGGCTACACCTTC. Translated, it gives CASSLIRGLDGYTF.

This clone was observed once. V gene TRBV28 combines with J gene TRBJ2-1; a weak D match, TRBD2 (6 bases). CDR1 is MDHEN and CDR2 is SYDVKM in the germline V gene. Trimming removed 5 bases from V and 4 bases from J, with 6 bases in between. The CDR3 is made up of 12 amino acids. Here the CDR3 DNA reads TGTGCCAGCAGTGCGGGGTACAATGAGCAGTTCTTC. Translating gives CASSAGYNEQFF.

The chain employs TRBV7-2 and TRBJ2-7; 11 nucleotides line up with TRBD2. This CDR3 has 15 amino acids. Germline V gives CDR1 SGHTA, CDR2 FQGNSA. J gave up 2 bases and V 5 bases, and 5 bases lay outside the gene matches. CDR3 coding DNA: TGTGCCAGCAGCCCCGGACTAGCGGGCACCTACGAGCAGTACTTC. This codes for CASSPGLAGTYEQYF.

The rearrangement joins TRBV9 to TRBJ1-3, with D possibly matching TRBD1 (5 bases). Germline values: CDR1 SGDLS, CDR2 YYNGEE. The length of the CDR3 is 15 residues. V was clipped by 3 bases and J by 0 bases, with 10 bases between them. CDR3 residues: CASSATQGSGNTIYF. The CDR3 nucleotides are TGTGCCAGCAGCGCTACTCAGGGCTCTGGAAACACCATATATTTT.

This clone was picked up one time. The J gene is TRBJ2-2, the V gene TRBV18; D unresolved. Germline V gene sequence: CDR1 KGHSH, CDR2 LQKENI. The CDR3 is made up of 14 amino acids. Between the trimmed V and J ends, which lost 0 bases and 6 bases, there was a span of 8 bases. CDR3 sequence: CASSPPADSGELFF. Written as DNA, the CDR3 is TGTGCCAGCTCACCACCGGCGGATTCCGGGGAGCTGTTTTTT.

This clone was recorded once. V gene TRBV13 combines with J gene TRBJ1-3; the match to TRBD1 covers 8 bases. The CDR3 spans 21 residues. Germline lookup yields CDR1 PRHDT and CDR2 FYEKMQ (reference sequence). After removal of 6 bases from V and 2 bases from J, the junction contained 24 bases not matched to a gene. CDR3 residues: CASSLSFFPPLTGATGNTIYF. The CDR3 region has the DNA TGTGCCAGCAGTCTTAGCTTCTTTCCCCCCCTGACAGGGGCGACTGGAAACACCATATATTTT.

The chain couples TRBV5-4 to TRBJ1-2; 12 bases are shared with TRBD1. Germline V gene data show CDR1 as SGHNT and CDR2 as YYREEE (reference sequence). The CDR3 consists of 15 residues. V was pared by 0 bases and J by 8 bases, with 5 bases of the junction left unmatched. The DNA for the CDR3 is TGTGCCAGCAGCTTGGCCGGGACAGGGGGCGTCGGCTACACCTTC. Amino acid sequence: CASSLAGTGGVGYTF.